The 29 T cell receptor beta chains below all came from one sample that was sequenced in a study of cytomegalovirus exposure and HLA in healthy donors. PCR involved 60 Vbeta and 13 Jbeta primers. This table comes from immunoSEQ multiplex PCR, and its TCRdb copy is limited to in-frame clones, with some not included. This table holds 75,000 to 90,000 clones, over 60% found once. Material: PBMCs. These receptors came from a man in his 60s in good health and CMV-seronegative.

This clone appeared a single time. The rearrangement uses TRBV27 and TRBJ1-2; D is unclear. The V and J ends lost 2 bases and 5 bases respectively, with 9 bases between them. CDR1 MNHEY and CDR2 SMNVEV come from the germline V gene (reference sequence). The CDR3 runs to 13 residues. CDR3 nucleotide sequence: TGTGCCAGCAGTTTAGGTTTTAGTTATGGCTACACCTTC. It specifies CASSLGFSYGYTF.

The J gene is TRBJ1-5, the V gene TRBV2; D is possibly TRBD1 (6 bases). Germline V lookup: CDR1 SNHLY, CDR2 FYNNEI. The V gene lost 4 bases and the J gene lost 2 bases, with 24 bases spanning the gap. This CDR3 contains 19 residues. The CDR3 nucleotides read TGTGCCAGCAGTGGCCGAGGGGGGGCTACCTCAGGCGGCAATCAGCCCCAGCATTTT. Translated, it gives CASSGRGGATSGGNQPQHF.

DNA of the CDR3: TGCAGCGTTGACTTAGGCCACAAAGAGAGGACTGAAGCTTTCTTT. The encoded protein is CSVDLGHKERTEAFF. The rearrangement uses TRBV29-1 and TRBJ1-1, with D unclear. Per germline, CDR1 SQVTM and CDR2 ANQGSEA. This CDR3 has 15 residues. The germline V and J ends were trimmed by 3 bases and 5 bases, with 19 bases remaining between them.

The V gene is TRBV5-1, the J gene TRBJ2-7, with 7 bases aligning to TRBD1. The germline gives CDR1 SGHRS, CDR2 YFSETQ. This CDR3 contains 13 residues. V lost 3 bases, J lost 3 bases, and 3 bases stayed unmatched. The CDR3: CASSWGQNYEQYF. The CDR3 DNA is TGCGCCAGCAGCTGGGGACAGAACTACGAGCAGTACTTC.

V is TRBV19 and J is TRBJ1-5; D gene ambiguous. The CDR3 is 14 amino acids. V shed 3 bases and J shed 4 bases, with 10 bases lying between them. Germline CDR1 is LNHDA and CDR2 is SQIVND (reference sequence). CDR3 region: CASSIFRGNQPQHF. CDR3 DNA sequence: TGTGCCAGTAGTATTTTCCGGGGAAATCAGCCCCAGCATTTT.

The chain recombines TRBV18 with TRBJ2-7; 8 nucleotides agree with TRBD2. V lost 3 bases to trimming and J lost 6 bases; unmatched junction nucleotides: 4. CDR1 and CDR2 (germline): KGHSH, LQKENI. CDR3 length equals 13 residues. CDR3 sequence: CASSPGLAAEQYF. CDR3 in DNA: TGTGCCAGCTCACCTGGACTAGCCGCCGAGCAGTACTTC.

The chain combines TRBV6-5 with TRBJ1-4; TRBD1 might be the D (6 bases). Germline CDR1 is MNHEY and CDR2 is SVGAGI. The CDR3 has 13 amino acids. Trimming took off 6 bases at V and 8 bases at J, with 13 bases between the two ends. Here the CDR3 reads CASSPIQGEKLFF. CDR3 nucleotides: TGTGCCAGCAGCCCGATCCAGGGGGAAAAACTGTTTTTT.

This rearrangement joins TRBV29-1 to TRBJ1-1; D call uncertain. V dropped 0 bases and J dropped 1 base, with 3 bases sitting between them. The CDR3 covers 12 residues. Germline CDR1 reads SQVTM; CDR2 reads ANQGSEA. The DNA for the CDR3 is TGCAGCGTTGAAGACGGGAACACTGAAGCTTTCTTT. Amino acids: CSVEDGNTEAFF.

This clone was recorded once. The V and J genes are TRBV5-1 and TRBJ1-1; TRBD1 agrees at 7 bases. J was trimmed by 10 bases and V by 1 base; bases with no gene match: 19. Germline loops: CDR1 SGHRS, CDR2 YFSETQ. The CDR3 has 17 amino acids. The CDR3 is CASSLSPISETGSGAFF. The CDR3 coding sequence is TGCGCCAGCAGCTTGTCTCCTATCTCCGAGACAGGGAGCGGAGCTTTCTTT.

The chain recombines TRBV5-1 with TRBJ2-7, with 7 bases matching TRBD1. V shed 3 bases and J 6 bases; nucleotides not matched to a gene: 6. The CDR3 spans 13 residues. Germline loops: CDR1 SGHRS, CDR2 YFSETQ. This CDR3 is CASSSYDRVEQYF. CDR3 sequence (DNA): TGCGCCAGCAGCTCCTATGACAGGGTCGAGCAGTACTTC.

V gene TRBV27 combines with J gene TRBJ2-1; 7 bases are shared with TRBD2. The CDR3 totals 12 residues. V dropped 6 bases and J dropped 7; count of bases not matched to a gene: 3. CDR1 is MNHEY and CDR2 is SMNVEV in the germline V gene (reference sequence). The CDR3 nucleotides read TGTGCCAGCAGCGGGGGGACTAATGAGCAGTTCTTC. It yields the protein CASSGGTNEQFF.

This clone has more than one count but fewer than ten. V and J are TRBV10-3 and TRBJ2-3; D gene uncertain. Germline V CDR1 and CDR2: ENHRY, SYGVKD. Trimming pared 10 bases from V and 2 bases from J, leaving 13 bases between. The CDR3 runs to 13 residues. CDR3 in DNA: TGTGCCACCTCCCCAGGCCCCACAGATACGCAGTATTTT. Translated: CATSPGPTDTQYF.

This sequence joins TRBV29-1 and TRBJ1-2; 9 bases agree with TRBD1. Germline lookup yields CDR1 SQVTM and CDR2 ANQGSEA. V was clipped by 7 bases and J by 8 bases; unmatched bases: 20. The CDR3 covers 16 residues. CDR3 amino acids: CSGGRMASGQGAGYTF. The CDR3 bases are TGCAGCGGGGGCCGGATGGCGTCGGGACAGGGTGCAGGCTACACCTTC.

This clone was recorded once. The V gene is TRBV9, the J gene TRBJ1-4; D is undetermined. V gave up 7 bases and J gave up 8 bases, with 15 bases separating them. The CDR3 runs 13 residues. Germline CDR1 and CDR2: SGDLS and YYNGEE. CDR3 nucleotide sequence: TGTGCCAGCGGGTCGGGGATATCGGAAAAACTGTTTTTT. Translation gives CASGSGISEKLFF.

V is TRBV5-1 and J is TRBJ2-5; 13 bases are a match to TRBD2. This CDR3 has 17 residues. J was trimmed by 5 bases and V by 2 bases; bases with no gene match: 9. Germline lookup yields CDR1 SGHRS and CDR2 YFSETQ. The CDR3 region is CASSLRTSGGLMETQYF. Here the CDR3 DNA reads TGCGCCAGCAGCTTACGGACTAGCGGGGGACTAATGGAGACCCAGTACTTC.

This chain links TRBV9 with TRBJ1-4; TRBD1 matches at 9 bases. The CDR3 runs 19 residues. Germline trimming cut 0 bases from V and 0 bases from J; bases unmatched to any gene: 9. Per germline, CDR1 SGDLS and CDR2 YYNGEE. CDR3 coding DNA: TGTGCCAGCAGCGTAGACCCCGGACAGGGGATTGCAACTAATGAAAAACTGTTTTTT. Amino acid sequence: CASSVDPGQGIATNEKLFF.

The chain joins TRBV25-1 to TRBJ2-7; 9 bases are a match to TRBD1. The CDR3 spans 17 residues. Germline V lookup: CDR1 MGHDK, CDR2 SYGVNS. The J segment lost 5 bases and the V segment lost 3 bases, leaving 14 bases of the junction unmatched. This chain's CDR3 is CASSDTWTGAGENEQYF. CDR3 nucleotides: TGTGCCAGCAGTGATACATGGACAGGGGCTGGGGAAAACGAGCAGTACTTC.

The J gene is TRBJ2-1, the V gene TRBV5-8, with unresolved D. The CDR3 totals 15 residues. The V and J ends lost 1 base and 9 bases respectively, with 17 bases between them. CDR1 and CDR2 (germline): SGHTS, YDEGEE. CDR3 amino acids: CASSLRSLGFFEQFF. The CDR3 DNA reads as TGTGCCAGCAGCTTGCGGAGCCTTGGGTTCTTTGAGCAGTTCTTC.

The chain links TRBV29-1 to TRBJ1-2; D remains unclear. Germline CDR1 reads SQVTM; CDR2 reads ANQGSEA. Trimming took 3 bases from V and 4 from J, leaving 12 bases between them. The CDR3 is 13 amino acids. The CDR3 protein is CSVDRGTIYGYTF. Written as DNA, the CDR3 is TGCAGCGTTGATCGGGGTACAATCTATGGCTACACCTTC. Filled out from reference TRBV29-1 and TRBJ1-2, the complete variable domain reads SAVISQKPSRDICQRGTSLTIQCQVDSQVTMMFWYRQQPGQSLTLIATANQGSEATYESGFVIDKFPISRPNLTFSTLTVSNMSPEDSSIYLCSVDRGTIYGYTFGSGTRLTVV.

The chain carries TRBV21-1 and TRBJ1-3; TRBD1, the D gene given by the table, was not confirmed from the DNA. TRBV21-1 is noted as a pseudogene. CDR3 size: 18 residues. CDR3 sequence (DNA): TGTGCCAGCAGCCGACTGGAATACAGGGGATTGACTGGAAACACCATATATTTT. Translating it yields CASSRLEYRGLTGNTIYF.

The chain has TRBV7-9 and TRBJ1-5; TRBD1 matches at 7 bases. The V gene end was trimmed by 5 bases and the J gene end by 4 bases; junction bases not matched to a gene: 8. The CDR3 sequence is 15 residues long. Germline-derived CDR1 and CDR2 are SEHNR and FQNEAQ (reference sequence). For the CDR3, the DNA is TGTGCCAGCAGCGCATCAGGGACAGATAATCAGCCCCAGCATTTT. This translates into CASSASGTDNQPQHF. Complete variable domain (other parts from reference TRBV7-9 and TRBJ1-5): DTGVSQNPRHKITKRGQNVTFRCDPISEHNRLYWYRQTLGQGPEFLTYFQNEAQLEKSRLLSDRFSAERPKGSFSTLEIQRTEQGDSAMYLCASSASGTDNQPQHFGDGTRLSIL.

The J gene is TRBJ1-1, the V gene TRBV2; 11 bases fit TRBD1. Looked up from germline, CDR1 is SNHLY and CDR2 is FYNNEI. The CDR3 totals 14 residues. Trimming removed 8 bases from V and 3 bases from J; junction bases left unmatched: 5. The CDR3 region is CASSRDRGYTEAFF. Written as DNA, the CDR3 is TGTGCCAGCTCCCGGGACAGGGGGTACACTGAAGCTTTCTTT.

The rearrangement joins TRBV19 to TRBJ2-1, with 13 positions matching TRBD2. J gave up 0 bases and V 4 bases, and 6 bases lay outside the gene matches. This CDR3 comprises 18 residues. Germline V gives CDR1 LNHDA, CDR2 SQIVND (reference sequence). The CDR3 protein is CASSTDRLAGGSYNEQFF. DNA for the CDR3: TGTGCCAGTAGTACGGACCGACTAGCGGGAGGCTCCTACAATGAGCAGTTCTTC. The whole variable domain, remainder taken from reference TRBV19 and TRBJ2-1, is DGGITQSPKYLFRKEGQNVTLSCEQNLNHDAMYWYRQDPGQGLRLIYYSQIVNDFQKGDIAEGYSVSREKKESFPLTVTSAQKNPTAFYLCASSTDRLAGGSYNEQFFGPGTRLTVL.

As concerns this clone: The junction departs from the called germline gene at one end, perhaps through a read error. This sample includes further DNA sequences coding for the same CDR3. The rearrangement uses TRBV9 and TRBJ2-2; 7 bases fit TRBD2. The CDR3 is made up of 17 amino acids. Germline V CDR1 and CDR2: SGDLS, YYNGEE. The CDR3 nucleotides are TGTGCCAGTAGCGTAGATGGGGGGGGTCTGAACACCGGGGAGCTGTTTTTT. Translating gives CASSVDGGGLNTGELFF.

The chain joins TRBV5-6 to TRBJ2-5; D may be TRBD2 (7 bases). From germline, CDR1 is SGHDT and CDR2 YYEEEE. V lost 7 bases and J 5 bases, leaving 18 bases between the germline ends. There are 14 residues in the CDR3. The DNA of the CDR3 is TGTGCCAGCGCCAACTCCGGGGGGCTTGAGACCCAGTACTTC. Protein: CASANSGGLETQYF.

The V call is TRBV5-1, the J call TRBJ2-7, with D perhaps TRBD1 (6 bases). The length of the CDR3 is 14 residues. The germline CDR1 and CDR2 sequences are SGHRS and YFSETQ. V shed 0 bases and J shed 5 bases, with 12 bases lying between them. The CDR3 bases are TGCGCCAGCAGCTTGGCGCAGGGGATGGACGAGCAGTACTTC. It translates to CASSLAQGMDEQYF.

V usage is TRBV9 and J usage is TRBJ2-7; TRBD1 agrees at 10 bases. This CDR3 contains 15 residues. V was pared by 3 bases and J by 3 bases, with 6 bases of the junction left unmatched. CDR1 SGDLS and CDR2 YYNGEE come from the germline V gene. The CDR3 DNA follows: TGTGCCAGCAGCGCCCGGGACAGGGGCCACTACGAGCAGTACTTC. It is translated as CASSARDRGHYEQYF.

The chain couples TRBV5-1 to TRBJ2-6; no reliable D call. Trimming removed 0 bases at V and 2 bases at J, with 9 bases between. The CDR3 runs 16 residues. Germline assignment: CDR1 SGHRS and CDR2 YFSETQ. The DNA of the CDR3 is TGCGCCAGCAGCTTGGACGGTATAACTGGGGCCAACGTCCTGACTTTC. As protein: CASSLDGITGANVLTF.

This clone was counted a few times. The CDR3 reads CASSYSGGTYNEQFF. The CDR3 DNA sequence: TGTGCCAGCAGTTACTCGGGGGGGACCTACAATGAGCAGTTCTTC. The rearrangement joins TRBV6-5 to TRBJ2-1; TRBD2 matches at 7 bases. Trimming took 0 bases from V and 2 from J; bases not matched to a gene: 1. Germline CDR1 and CDR2: MNHEY and SVGAGI. The CDR3 loop spans 15 amino acids.